Here is one TCR beta chain with its context. CDR1 is MNHNY, CDR2 SVGAGI, per germline (reference sequence). The germline V and J ends were trimmed by 4 bases and 3 bases, with 10 bases remaining between them. The CDR3 has 15 amino acids. This sample stems from a study of blood T cell repertoires in COVID-19. Clones were read by immunoSEQ multiplex PCR, and TCRdb kept only the in-frame ones, dropping some. This sample has nearly 250,000 clones, with 65% to 90% found just once. The sequence was collected from a woman aged 45-59 years with acute COVID-19. The chain joins TRBV6-6 to TRBJ1-6; no reliable D call. Input material: PBMCs or T cells enriched from blood (not recorded which). The CDR3 is CASSSGGNYNSPLHF. The CDR3 DNA reads as TGTGCCAGCAGTTCCGGCGGGAACTATAATTCACCCCTCCACTTT.